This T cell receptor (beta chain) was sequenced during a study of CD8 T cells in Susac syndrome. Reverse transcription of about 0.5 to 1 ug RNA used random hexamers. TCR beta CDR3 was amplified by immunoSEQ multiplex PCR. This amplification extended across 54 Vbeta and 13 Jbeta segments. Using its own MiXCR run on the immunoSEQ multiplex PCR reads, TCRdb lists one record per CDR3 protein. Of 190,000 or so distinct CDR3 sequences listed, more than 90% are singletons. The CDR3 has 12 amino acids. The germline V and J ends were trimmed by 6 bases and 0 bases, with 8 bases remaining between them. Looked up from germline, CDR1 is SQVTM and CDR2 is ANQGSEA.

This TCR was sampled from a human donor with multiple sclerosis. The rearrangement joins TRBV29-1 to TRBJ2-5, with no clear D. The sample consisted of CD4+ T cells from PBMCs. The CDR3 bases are TGCAGCGTCCGGACGTACCAAGAGACCCAGTACTTC. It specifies CSVRTYQETQYF.